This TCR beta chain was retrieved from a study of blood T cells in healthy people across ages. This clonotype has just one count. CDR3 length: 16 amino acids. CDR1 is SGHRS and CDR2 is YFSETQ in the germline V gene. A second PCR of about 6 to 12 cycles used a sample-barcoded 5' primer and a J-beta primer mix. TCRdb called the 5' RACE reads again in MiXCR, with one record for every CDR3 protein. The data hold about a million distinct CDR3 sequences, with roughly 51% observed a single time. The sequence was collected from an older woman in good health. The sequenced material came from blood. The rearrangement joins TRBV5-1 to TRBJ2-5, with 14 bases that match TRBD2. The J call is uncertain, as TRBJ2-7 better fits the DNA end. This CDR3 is CASSRGTSGSADEQYF. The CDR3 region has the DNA TGCGCCAGCAGCCGCGGGACTAGCGGGAGTGCGGACGAGCAGTACTTC.